These 8 T cell receptor beta chains originate from one sample sequenced in a study of T cells in Graves' hyperthyroidism and ophthalmopathy. What was amplified from RNA transcripts were TCR beta CDR3 regions. HTBI primers drove first-round RT-PCR of the TCR CDR3. TCRdb reprocessed the multiplex PCR reads via MiXCR and lists one record per CDR3 protein. This table holds about 560,000 distinct CDR3 sequences, under 60% found once. Material for sequencing was peripheral blood or thyroid tissue (not recorded which). The source is a woman aged 18-29 years with Graves' hyperthyroidism.

A word on this clonotype: This may be a read error: a much more frequent sequence differs by one nucleotide. V and J are TRBV24-1 and TRBJ1-2, with D hard to call. The CDR3 totals 13 residues. Germline lookup yields CDR1 KGHDR and CDR2 SFDVKD. The CDR3, as DNA: TGTGCCAGCAGTGATTTGTTTGGGGATGGCTACACCTTC. Its translation is CASSDLFGDGYTF.

In this sample, this clonotype turned up many times. This chain links TRBV7-2 with TRBJ2-5; TRBD2 aligns across 8 bases. The V segment lost 5 bases and the J segment 4 bases; nucleotides outside the gene matches: 6. This CDR3 contains 14 residues. Germline CDR1 is SGHTA and CDR2 is FQGNSA. CDR3 residues: CASSPPGTRETQYF. The CDR3 DNA is TGTGCCAGCAGCCCACCAGGGACTAGAGAGACCCAGTACTTC.

This clonotype has only one observation. J is TRBJ1-5 and V is TRBV7-6; D is possibly TRBD1 (6 bases). The germline V gene encodes CDR1 SGHVS and CDR2 FNYEAQ. CDR3 length equals 13 residues. Deletions cut 5 bases from V and 5 bases from J, with 10 bases between. The CDR3 DNA follows: TGTGCCAGCAGCAGGGGGGACGATCAGCCCCAGCATTTT. It codes for CASSRGDDQPQHF.

This clonotype appeared once. A clone one base away is much larger, so this may be a read error. V is TRBV11-1 and J is TRBJ1-5; D not certain. The germline gives CDR1 SGHAT, CDR2 FQDESV (reference sequence). V dropped 7 bases and J dropped 1 base, with 8 bases sitting between them. CDR3 size: 13 residues. The CDR3 DNA reads TGTGCCAGCACCCGGTCGAGCAATCAGCCCCAGCATTTT. This encodes CASTRSSNQPQHF.

The gene calls are TRBV7-8 and TRBJ1-4, with D maybe TRBD1 (5 bases). The V and J ends lost 5 bases and 8 bases respectively, with 18 bases between them. CDR3 size: 15 residues. Germline CDR1 reads SGHVS; CDR2 reads FQNEAQ. CDR3: CASSATGTRGEKLFF. DNA for the CDR3: TGTGCCAGCAGCGCCACCGGGACCCGGGGGGAAAAACTGTTTTTT.

In its sample, this clonotype was seen a few times. The chain is built from TRBV10-3 and TRBJ1-2, with 11 bases aligning to TRBD1. Trimming at V came to 2 bases and at J to 7 bases, leaving 6 bases not matched to a gene. This CDR3 has 15 residues. From germline, CDR1 is ENHRY and CDR2 SYGVKD. The CDR3 nucleotides are TGTGCCATCAGTGAGACTTGGACAGGGGGCCGTGGCTACACCTTC. Translation gives CAISETWTGGRGYTF.

The rearrangement joins TRBV2 to TRBJ2-6; D is possibly TRBD1 or TRBD2 (5 bases each). Germline assignment: CDR1 SNHLY and CDR2 FYNNEI. Trimming left V 4 bases short and J 4 bases short, with 26 bases between. CDR3 length: 20 residues. Here the CDR3 reads CASSATLVGDQLTGANVLTF. The CDR3 nucleotides read TGTGCCAGCAGTGCGACTCTGGTGGGGGACCAGCTAACGGGGGCCAACGTCCTGACTTTC.

This chain uses TRBV19 with TRBJ1-2, with 11 bases lining up with TRBD1. Trimming at V came to 5 bases and at J to 3 bases, leaving 5 bases not matched to a gene. The CDR3 is made up of 15 amino acids. The germline CDR1 and CDR2 sequences are LNHDA and SQIVND (reference sequence). The CDR3 nucleotides are TGTGCCAGTAGTTTCGGACAGGGGGCATACTATGGCTACACCTTC. This sequence encodes CASSFGQGAYYGYTF. Using reference TRBV19 and TRBJ1-2 for the parts outside the CDR3, the full variable domain is DGGITQSPKYLFRKEGQNVTLSCEQNLNHDAMYWYRQDPGQGLRLIYYSQIVNDFQKGDIAEGYSVSREKKESFPLTVTSAQKNPTAFYLCASSFGQGAYYGYTFGSGTRLTVV.